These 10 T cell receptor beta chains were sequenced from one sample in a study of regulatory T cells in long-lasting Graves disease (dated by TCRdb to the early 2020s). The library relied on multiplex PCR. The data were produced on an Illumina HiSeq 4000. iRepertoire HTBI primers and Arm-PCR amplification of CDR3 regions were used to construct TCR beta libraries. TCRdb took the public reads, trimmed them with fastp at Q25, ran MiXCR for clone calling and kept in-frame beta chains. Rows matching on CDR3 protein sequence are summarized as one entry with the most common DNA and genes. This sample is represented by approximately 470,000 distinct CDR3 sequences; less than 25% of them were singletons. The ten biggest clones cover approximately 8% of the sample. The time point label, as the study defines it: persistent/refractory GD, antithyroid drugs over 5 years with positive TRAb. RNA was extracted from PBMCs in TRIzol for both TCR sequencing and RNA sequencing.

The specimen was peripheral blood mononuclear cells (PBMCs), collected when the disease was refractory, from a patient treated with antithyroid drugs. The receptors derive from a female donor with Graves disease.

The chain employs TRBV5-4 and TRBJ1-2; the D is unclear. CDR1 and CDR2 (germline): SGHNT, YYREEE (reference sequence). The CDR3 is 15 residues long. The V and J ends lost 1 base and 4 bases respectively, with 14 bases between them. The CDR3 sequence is CASSLRAAGTYGYTF. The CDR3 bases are TGTGCCAGCAGCTTGAGGGCAGCCGGAACCTATGGCTACACCTTC.

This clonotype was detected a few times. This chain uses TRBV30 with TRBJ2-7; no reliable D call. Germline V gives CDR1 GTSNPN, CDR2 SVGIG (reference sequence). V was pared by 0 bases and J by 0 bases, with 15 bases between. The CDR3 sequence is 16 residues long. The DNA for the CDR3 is TGTGCCTGGAGTGTACTTTCGGGTGCCTACTCCTACGAGCAGTACTTC. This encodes CAWSVLSGAYSYEQYF.

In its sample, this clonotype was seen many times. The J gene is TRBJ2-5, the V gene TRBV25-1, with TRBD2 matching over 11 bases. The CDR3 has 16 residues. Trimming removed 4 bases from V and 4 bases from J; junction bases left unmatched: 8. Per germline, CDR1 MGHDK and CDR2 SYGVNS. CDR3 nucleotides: TGTGCCAGCAGTGTCTTTAGCGGGAGGGAGGGAGAGACCCAGTACTTC. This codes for CASSVFSGREGETQYF.

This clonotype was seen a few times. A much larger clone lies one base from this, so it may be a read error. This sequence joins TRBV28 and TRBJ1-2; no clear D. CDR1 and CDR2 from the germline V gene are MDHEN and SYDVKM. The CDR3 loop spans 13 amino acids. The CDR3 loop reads CTSSPAFSYGYTF. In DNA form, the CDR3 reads TGTACCAGCAGTCCAGCTTTCTCCTATGGCTACACCTTC.

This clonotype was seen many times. The CDR3 sequence: CASSLGSGGYGYTF. The CDR3 nucleotides read TGTGCCAGCAGCTTAGGGAGCGGAGGGTATGGCTACACCTTC. This chain joins TRBV13 and TRBJ1-2, with D uncertain. Germline V lookup: CDR1 PRHDT, CDR2 FYEKMQ (reference sequence). V lost 0 bases, J lost 5 bases, and 10 bases lay in between. This CDR3 is 14 amino acids long.

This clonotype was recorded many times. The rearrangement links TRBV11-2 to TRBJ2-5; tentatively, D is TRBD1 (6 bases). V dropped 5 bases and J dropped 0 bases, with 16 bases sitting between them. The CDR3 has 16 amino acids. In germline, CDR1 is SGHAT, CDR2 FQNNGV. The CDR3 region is CASSTRGTTYQETQYF. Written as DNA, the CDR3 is TGTGCCAGCAGCACTAGGGGGACCACCTACCAAGAGACCCAGTACTTC.

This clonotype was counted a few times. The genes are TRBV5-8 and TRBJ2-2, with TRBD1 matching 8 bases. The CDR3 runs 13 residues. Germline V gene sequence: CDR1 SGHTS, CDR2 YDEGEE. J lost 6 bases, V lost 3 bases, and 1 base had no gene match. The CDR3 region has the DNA TGTGCCAGCAGCTCCAGGGGGCCCGGGGAGCTGTTTTTT. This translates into CASSSRGPGELFF.

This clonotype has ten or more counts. The CDR3 bases are TGTGCCAGCAGTTACCCTTGGGAGGATAGCAATCAGCCCCAGCATTTT. Protein: CASSYPWEDSNQPQHF. This rearrangement joins TRBV28 to TRBJ1-5, with no clear D. CDR3 length equals 16 residues. Trimming took 4 bases from V and 0 from J, leaving 13 bases between them. CDR1 and CDR2 (germline): MDHEN, SYDVKM.

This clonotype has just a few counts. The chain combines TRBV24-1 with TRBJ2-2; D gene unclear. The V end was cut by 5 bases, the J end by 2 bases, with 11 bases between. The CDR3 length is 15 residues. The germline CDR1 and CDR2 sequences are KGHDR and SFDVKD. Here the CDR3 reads CATSALAVNTGELFF. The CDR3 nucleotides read TGTGCCACCAGTGCCTTGGCAGTAAACACCGGGGAGCTGTTTTTT.

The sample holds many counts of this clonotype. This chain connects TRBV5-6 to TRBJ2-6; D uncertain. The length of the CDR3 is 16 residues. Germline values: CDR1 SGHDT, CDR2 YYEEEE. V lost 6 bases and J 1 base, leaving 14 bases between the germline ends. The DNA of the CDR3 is TGTGCCAGCACCCACAGCGATCTTTCTGGGGCCAACGTCCTGACTTTC. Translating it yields CASTHSDLSGANVLTF.